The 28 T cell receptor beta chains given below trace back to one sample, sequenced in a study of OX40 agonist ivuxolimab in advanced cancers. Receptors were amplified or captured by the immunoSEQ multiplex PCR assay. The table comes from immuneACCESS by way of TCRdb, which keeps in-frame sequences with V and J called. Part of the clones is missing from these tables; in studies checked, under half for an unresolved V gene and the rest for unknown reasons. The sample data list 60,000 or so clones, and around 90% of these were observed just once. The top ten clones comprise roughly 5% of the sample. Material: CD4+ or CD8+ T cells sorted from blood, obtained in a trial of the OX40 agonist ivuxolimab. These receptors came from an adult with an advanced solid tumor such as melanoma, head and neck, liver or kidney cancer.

In DNA, the CDR3 is TGCGCCAGCAGCTTGGCGGCGGATTCTAAGCAGTACTTC. Translation gives CASSLAADSKQYF. The rearrangement uses TRBV5-1 and TRBJ2-7; no definite D call. Germline CDR1 reads SGHRS; CDR2 reads YFSETQ. V was pared by 0 bases and J by 8 bases, with 12 bases between. The CDR3 is 13 residues long. The full variable domain, in which reference TRBV5-1 and TRBJ2-7 provide the parts outside the CDR3, is KAGVTQTPRYLIKTRGQQVTLSCSPISGHRSVSWYQQTPGQGLQFLFEYFSETQRNKGNFPGRFSGRQFSNSRSEMNVSTLELGDSALYLCASSLAADSKQYFGPGTRLTVT.

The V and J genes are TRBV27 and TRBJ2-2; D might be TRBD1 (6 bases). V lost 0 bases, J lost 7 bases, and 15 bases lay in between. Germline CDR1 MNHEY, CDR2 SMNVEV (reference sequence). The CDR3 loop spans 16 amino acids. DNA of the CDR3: TGTGCCAGCAGTTTATCACCAGGGGTCAGGCACGGGGAGCTGTTTTTT. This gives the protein CASSLSPGVRHGELFF.

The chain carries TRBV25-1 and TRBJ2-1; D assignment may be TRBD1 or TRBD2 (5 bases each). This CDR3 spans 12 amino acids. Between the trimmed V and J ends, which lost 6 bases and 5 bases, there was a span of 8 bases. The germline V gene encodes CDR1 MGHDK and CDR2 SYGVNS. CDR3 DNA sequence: TGTGCCAGCAGGGGGGAAAACAATGAGCAGTTCTTC. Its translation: CASRGENNEQFF.

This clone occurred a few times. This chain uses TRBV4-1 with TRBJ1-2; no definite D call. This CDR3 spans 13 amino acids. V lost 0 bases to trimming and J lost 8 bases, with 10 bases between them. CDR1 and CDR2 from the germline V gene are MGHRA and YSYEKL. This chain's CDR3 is CASSQDRADGYTF. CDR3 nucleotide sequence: TGCGCCAGCAGCCAAGACCGGGCTGACGGCTACACCTTC.

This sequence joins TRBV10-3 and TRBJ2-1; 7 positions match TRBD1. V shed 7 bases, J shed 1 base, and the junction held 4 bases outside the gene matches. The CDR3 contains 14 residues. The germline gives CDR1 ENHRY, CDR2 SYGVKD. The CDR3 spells CAITKTGSYNEQFF. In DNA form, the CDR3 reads TGTGCCATCACCAAGACAGGGTCCTACAATGAGCAGTTCTTC.

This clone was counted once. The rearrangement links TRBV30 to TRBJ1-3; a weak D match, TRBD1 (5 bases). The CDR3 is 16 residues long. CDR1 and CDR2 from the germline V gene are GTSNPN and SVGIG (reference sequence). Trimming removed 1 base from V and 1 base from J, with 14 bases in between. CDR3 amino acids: CAWSGPDGASGNTIYF. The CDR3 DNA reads TGTGCCTGGAGTGGACCGGACGGGGCTTCTGGAAACACCATATATTTT.

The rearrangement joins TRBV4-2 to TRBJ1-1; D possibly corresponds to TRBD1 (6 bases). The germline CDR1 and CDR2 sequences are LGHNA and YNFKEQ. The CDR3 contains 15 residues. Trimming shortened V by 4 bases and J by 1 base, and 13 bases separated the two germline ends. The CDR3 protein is CASSPGLGQNTEAFF. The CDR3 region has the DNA TGTGCCAGCAGCCCGGGGCTGGGACAGAACACTGAAGCTTTCTTT.

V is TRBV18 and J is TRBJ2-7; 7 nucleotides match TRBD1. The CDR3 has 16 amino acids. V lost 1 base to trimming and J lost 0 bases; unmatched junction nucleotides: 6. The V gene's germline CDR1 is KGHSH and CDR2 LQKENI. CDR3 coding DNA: TGTGCCAGCTCACCACAGGGGGCCCGGAGCTCCTACGAGCAGTACTTC. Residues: CASSPQGARSSYEQYF.

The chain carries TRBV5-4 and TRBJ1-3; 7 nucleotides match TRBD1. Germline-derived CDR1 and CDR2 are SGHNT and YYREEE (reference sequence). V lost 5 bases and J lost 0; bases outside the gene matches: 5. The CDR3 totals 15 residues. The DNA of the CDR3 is TGTGCCAGCAGTACCGGGACAGCCTCTGGAAACACCATATATTTT. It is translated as CASSTGTASGNTIYF.

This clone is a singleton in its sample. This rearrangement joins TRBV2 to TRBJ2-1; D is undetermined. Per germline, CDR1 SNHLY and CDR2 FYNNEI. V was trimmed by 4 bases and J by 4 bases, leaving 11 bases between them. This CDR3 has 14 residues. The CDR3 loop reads CASSVQAQYNEQFF. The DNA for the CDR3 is TGTGCCAGCAGTGTGCAAGCGCAATACAATGAGCAGTTCTTC.

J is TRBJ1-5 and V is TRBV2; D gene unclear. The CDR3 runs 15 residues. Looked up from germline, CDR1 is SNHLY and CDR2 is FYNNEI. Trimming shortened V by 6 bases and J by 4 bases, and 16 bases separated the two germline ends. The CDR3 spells CASSVLGRANQPQHF. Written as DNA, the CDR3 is TGTGCCAGCAGCGTTCTCGGTAGAGCGAATCAGCCCCAGCATTTT.

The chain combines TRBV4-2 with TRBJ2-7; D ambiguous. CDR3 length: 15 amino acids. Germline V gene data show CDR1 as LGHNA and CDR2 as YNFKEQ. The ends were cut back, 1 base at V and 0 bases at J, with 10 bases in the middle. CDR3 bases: TGTGCCAGCAGCCAAGGCACCCTATACTCCTACGAGCAGTACTTC. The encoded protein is CASSQGTLYSYEQYF.

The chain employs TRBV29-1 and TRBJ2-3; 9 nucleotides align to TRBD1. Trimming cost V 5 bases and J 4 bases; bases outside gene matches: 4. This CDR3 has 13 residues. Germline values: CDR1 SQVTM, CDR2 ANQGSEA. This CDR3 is CSVSTGGADTQYF. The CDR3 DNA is TGCAGCGTTTCAACAGGGGGCGCAGATACGCAGTATTTT.

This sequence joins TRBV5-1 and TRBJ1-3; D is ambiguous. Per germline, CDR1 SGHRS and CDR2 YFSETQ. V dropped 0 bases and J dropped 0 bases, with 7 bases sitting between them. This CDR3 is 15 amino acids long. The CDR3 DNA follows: TGCGCCAGCAGCTTGGACCCAGCCTCTGGAAACACCATATATTTT. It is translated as CASSLDPASGNTIYF. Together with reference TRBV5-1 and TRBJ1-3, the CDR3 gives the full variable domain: KAGVTQTPRYLIKTRGQQVTLSCSPISGHRSVSWYQQTPGQGLQFLFEYFSETQRNKGNFPGRFSGRQFSNSRSEMNVSTLELGDSALYLCASSLDPASGNTIYFGEGSWLTVV.

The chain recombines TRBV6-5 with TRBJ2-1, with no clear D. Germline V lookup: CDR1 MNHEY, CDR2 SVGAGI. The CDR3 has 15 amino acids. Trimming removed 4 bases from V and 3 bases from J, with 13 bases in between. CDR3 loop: CASSSRSLSYNEQFF. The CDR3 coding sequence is TGTGCCAGCAGTTCTCGGAGTTTAAGCTACAATGAGCAGTTCTTC.

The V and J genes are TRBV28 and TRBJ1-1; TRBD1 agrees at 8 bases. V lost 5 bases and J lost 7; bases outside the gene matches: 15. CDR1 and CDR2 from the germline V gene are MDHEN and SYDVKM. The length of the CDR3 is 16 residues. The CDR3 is CASSTLMARGRDEAFF. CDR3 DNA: TGTGCCAGCAGTACCCTGATGGCCAGGGGGCGGGATGAAGCTTTCTTT.

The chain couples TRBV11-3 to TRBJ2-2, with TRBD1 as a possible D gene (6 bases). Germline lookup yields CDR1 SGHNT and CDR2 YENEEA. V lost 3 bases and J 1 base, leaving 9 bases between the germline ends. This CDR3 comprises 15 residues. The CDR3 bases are TGTGCCAGCAGCTTGGGCAGGGGGAACACCGGGGAGCTGTTTTTT. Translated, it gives CASSLGRGNTGELFF.

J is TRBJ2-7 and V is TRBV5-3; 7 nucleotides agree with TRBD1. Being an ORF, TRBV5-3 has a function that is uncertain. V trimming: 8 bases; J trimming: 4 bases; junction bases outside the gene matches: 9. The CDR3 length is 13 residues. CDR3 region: CASGTQGLYEQYF. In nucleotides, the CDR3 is TGTGCCAGCGGGACACAGGGGCTATACGAGCAGTACTTC.

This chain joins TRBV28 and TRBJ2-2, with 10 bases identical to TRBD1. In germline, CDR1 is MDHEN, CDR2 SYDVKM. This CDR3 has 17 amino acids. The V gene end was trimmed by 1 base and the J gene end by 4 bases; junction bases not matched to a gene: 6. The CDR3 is CASSLLTGGYGTGELFF. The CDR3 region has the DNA TGTGCCAGCAGTTTATTGACAGGGGGCTATGGCACCGGGGAGCTGTTTTTT.

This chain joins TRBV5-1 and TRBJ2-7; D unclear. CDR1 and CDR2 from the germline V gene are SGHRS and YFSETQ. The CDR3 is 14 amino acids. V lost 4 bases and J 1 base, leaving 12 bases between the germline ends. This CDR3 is CASSHDGRSYEQYF. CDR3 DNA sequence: TGCGCCAGCAGCCACGACGGCCGTTCCTACGAGCAGTACTTC.

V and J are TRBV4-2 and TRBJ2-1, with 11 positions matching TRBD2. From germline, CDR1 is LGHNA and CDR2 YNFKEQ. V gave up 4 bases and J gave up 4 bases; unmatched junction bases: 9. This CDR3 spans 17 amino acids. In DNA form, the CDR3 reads TGTGCCAGCAGCCCGACCGTAGCGGGAGGGCGGTACAATGAGCAGTTCTTC. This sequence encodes CASSPTVAGGRYNEQFF.

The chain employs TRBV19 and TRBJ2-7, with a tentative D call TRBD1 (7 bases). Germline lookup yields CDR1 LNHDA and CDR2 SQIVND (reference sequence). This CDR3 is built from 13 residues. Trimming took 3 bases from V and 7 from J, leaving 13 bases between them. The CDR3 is CASSMSPGGEQYF. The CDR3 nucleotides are TGTGCCAGTAGTATGTCCCCAGGGGGGGAGCAGTACTTC.

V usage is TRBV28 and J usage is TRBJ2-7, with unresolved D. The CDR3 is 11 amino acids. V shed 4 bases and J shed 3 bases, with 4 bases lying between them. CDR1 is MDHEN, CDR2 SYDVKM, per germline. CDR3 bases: TGTGCCAGCAGTTCCTACTACGAGCAGTACTTC. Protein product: CASSSYYEQYF.

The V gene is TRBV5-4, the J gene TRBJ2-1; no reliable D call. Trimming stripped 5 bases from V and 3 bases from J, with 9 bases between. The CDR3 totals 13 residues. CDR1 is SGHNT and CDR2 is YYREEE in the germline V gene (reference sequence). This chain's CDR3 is CASSLARYNEQFF. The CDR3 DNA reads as TGTGCCAGCAGTTTAGCCCGCTACAATGAGCAGTTCTTC.

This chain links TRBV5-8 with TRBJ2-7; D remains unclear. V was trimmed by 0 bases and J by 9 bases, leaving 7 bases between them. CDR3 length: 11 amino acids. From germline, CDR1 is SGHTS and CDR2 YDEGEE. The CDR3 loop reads CASSLGVGQYF. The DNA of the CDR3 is TGTGCCAGCAGCTTGGGGGTAGGGCAGTACTTC.

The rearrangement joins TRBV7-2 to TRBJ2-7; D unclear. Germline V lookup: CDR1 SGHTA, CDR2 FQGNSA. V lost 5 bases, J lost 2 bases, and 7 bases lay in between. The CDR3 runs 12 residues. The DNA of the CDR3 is TGTGCCAGCAGCATCCTGACCTACGAGCAGTACTTC. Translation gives CASSILTYEQYF.

The CDR3 sequence: CASSAAGEETQYF. DNA of the CDR3: TGTGCCAGCAGCGCGGCAGGCGAAGAGACCCAGTACTTC. V gene TRBV7-8 combines with J gene TRBJ2-5, with D hard to call. The CDR3 length is 13 residues. CDR1 is SGHVS, CDR2 FQNEAQ, per germline. The V end lost 5 bases, the J end lost 3 bases, and 10 bases lay between the germline ends.

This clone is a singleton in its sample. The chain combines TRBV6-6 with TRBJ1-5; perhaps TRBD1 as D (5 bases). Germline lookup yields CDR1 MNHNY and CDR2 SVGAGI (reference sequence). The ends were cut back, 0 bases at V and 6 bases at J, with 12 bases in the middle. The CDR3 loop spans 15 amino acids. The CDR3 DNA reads TGTGCCAGCAGTTACTCAGGGGATGGGGGTCAGCCCCAGCATTTT. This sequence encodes CASSYSGDGGQPQHF.